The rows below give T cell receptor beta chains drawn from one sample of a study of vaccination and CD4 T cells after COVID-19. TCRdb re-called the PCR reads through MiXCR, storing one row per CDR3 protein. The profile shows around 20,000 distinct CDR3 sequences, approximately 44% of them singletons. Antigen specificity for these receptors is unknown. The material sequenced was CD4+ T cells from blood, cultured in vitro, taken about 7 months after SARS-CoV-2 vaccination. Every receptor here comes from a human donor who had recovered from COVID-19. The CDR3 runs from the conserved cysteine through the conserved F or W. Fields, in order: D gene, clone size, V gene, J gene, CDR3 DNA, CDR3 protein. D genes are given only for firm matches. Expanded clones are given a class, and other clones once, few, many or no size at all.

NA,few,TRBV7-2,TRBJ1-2,TGTGCCAGCAGCCAACGGGCGGGGGCACTGGGCTACACCTTC,CASSQRAGALGYTF
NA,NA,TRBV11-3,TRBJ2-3,TGTGCCAGCAGCTTGAATAGCGTAATCGGCACAGATACGCAGTATTTT,CASSLNSVIGTDTQYF
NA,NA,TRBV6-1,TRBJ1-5,TGTGCCAGCAGTGAAGAGCCATCGGGGATTAATCAGCCCCAGCATTTT,CASSEEPSGINQPQHF
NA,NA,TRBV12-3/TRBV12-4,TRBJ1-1,TGTGCCAGCACCACAGTCTGGAACACTGAAGCTTTCTTT,CASTTVWNTEAFF
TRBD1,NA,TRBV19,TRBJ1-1,TGTGCCAGTAGTATATTGCCGGGACAGGGGGCAGGCGCTGAAGCTTTCTTT,CASSILPGQGAGAEAFF
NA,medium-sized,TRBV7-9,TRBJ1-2,TGTGCCAGCAGCGATAGGACTAACTATGGCTACACCTTC,CASSDRTNYGYTF
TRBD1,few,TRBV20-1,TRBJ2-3,TGCAGTGCTCCAAGACAGGGGGCGCCGGATACGCAGTATTTT,CSAPRQGAPDTQYF
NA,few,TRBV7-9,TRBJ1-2,TGTGCCAGCAGCTTAGGACAGGATTATGGCTACACCTTC,CASSLGQDYGYTF
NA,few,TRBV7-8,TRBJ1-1,TGTGCCAGCAGCTTAGAGGCAGGAAGTGGAGCTTTCTTT,CASSLEAGSGAFF
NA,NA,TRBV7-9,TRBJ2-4,TGTGCCAGCAGCTTAGAGGGGGGGCTGCACATTCAGTACTTC,CASSLEGGLHIQYF
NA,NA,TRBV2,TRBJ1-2,TGTGCCAGCAGTTTTGGACGGGTTAACTATGGCTACACCTTC,CASSFGRVNYGYTF
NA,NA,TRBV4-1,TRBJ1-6,TGCGCCAGCAGCCAAGATCTGGCAGATTCTTATTCACCCCTCCACTTT,CASSQDLADSYSPLHF
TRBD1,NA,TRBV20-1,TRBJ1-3,TGCAGCGGGAAACAGGGGATACGGAACACCATATATTTT,CSGKQGIRNTIYF
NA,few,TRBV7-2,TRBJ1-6,TGTGCCAGCAGCTTAAGGATGGGTTCCTATAATTCACCCCTCCACTTT,CASSLRMGSYNSPLHF